The next 19 T cell receptor beta chains were all read from a single sample in a study of CD8 T cells in ankylosing spondylitis (dated by TCRdb to about 2017). Study-wide conclusions, independent of this receptor: Blood from ankylosing spondylitis patients appeared to be characterized by a TCR beta motif made up of under 10 highly homologous amino acid variants.

Their antigens remain unidentified. Receptors were amplified or captured by 5' RACE. These reads were obtained on an Illumina HiSeq 2500. TCRdb ran its own pipeline on the public reads, namely fastp trimming at Q25 and MiXCR clone calling, and kept in-frame beta chains. Entries that share a CDR3 protein sequence are merged under the most common genes and DNA. This sample holds 200,000 to 250,000 distinct CDR3 sequences; 18% were observed only once. The top ten hold approximately 46% of the sample. Sequencing was carried out using blood, either unsorted or a sorted T cell fraction (not recorded which). The receptors derive from a male donor with ankylosing spondylitis.

This chain connects TRBV7-8 to TRBJ2-3; 10 bases are a match to TRBD2. The CDR3 is 16 amino acids. Germline V gene data show CDR1 as SGHVS and CDR2 as FQNEAQ. The V segment lost 4 bases and the J segment 6 bases; nucleotides outside the gene matches: 10. CDR3 DNA sequence: TGTGCCAGCAGCTCCATACCACCGGGACTAGCGGATACGCAGTATTTT. Translated: CASSSIPPGLADTQYF.

This clonotype came up a few times. The CDR3 sequence is CASSLVVAGRVYEQYF. The CDR3 DNA is TGTGCCAGCAGCTTAGTCGTAGCCGGCAGGGTCTACGAGCAGTACTTC. The rearrangement joins TRBV7-9 to TRBJ2-7; weak D call: TRBD1 (5 bases). From germline, CDR1 is SEHNR and CDR2 FQNEAQ (reference sequence). V was trimmed by 1 base and J by 3 bases, leaving 16 bases between them. This CDR3 is 16 amino acids long.

The sample holds many counts of this clonotype. The chain uses TRBV6-4 and TRBJ2-2; 7 bases are shared with TRBD2. Per germline, CDR1 MRHNA and CDR2 SNTAGT. With 3 bases clipped from V and 4 bases from J, the junction kept 5 bases outside the gene matches. The CDR3 runs 15 residues. The CDR3 DNA reads TGTGCCAGCAGTGATCGGGGGGATGGCACCGGGGAGCTGTTTTTT. It codes for CASSDRGDGTGELFF.

This clonotype was detected many times. V is TRBV9 and J is TRBJ2-2; no clear D gene. CDR1 and CDR2 (germline): SGDLS, YYNGEE. Trimming removed 5 bases at V and 3 bases at J, with 8 bases between. The CDR3 totals 13 residues. The DNA of the CDR3 is TGTGCCAGCAGGAGTGATTACACCGGGGAGCTGTTTTTT. Residues: CASRSDYTGELFF.

V is TRBV6-1 and J is TRBJ1-1; a weak D match, TRBD1 (5 bases). Germline V gives CDR1 MNHNS, CDR2 SASEGT. The CDR3 consists of 14 residues. Between the trimmed V and J ends, which lost 3 bases and 5 bases, there was a span of 13 bases. CDR3 sequence: CASSDVGGRTEAFF. CDR3 sequence (DNA): TGTGCCAGCAGTGATGTTGGGGGGAGGACTGAAGCTTTCTTT.

This clonotype was seen only a few times. This chain uses TRBV7-2 with TRBJ2-7, with TRBD1 matching 9 bases. V shed 3 bases and J 3 bases; nucleotides not matched to a gene: 3. The CDR3 spans 14 residues. Per the germline V gene, CDR1 is SGHTA and CDR2 is FQGNSA. CDR3 DNA sequence: TGTGCCAGCAGCTTCCCGGGACAGGGCTACGAGCAGTACTTC. This sequence encodes CASSFPGQGYEQYF. The full variable domain, completed using reference TRBV7-2 and TRBJ2-7, is GAGVSQSPSNKVTEKGKDVELRCDPISGHTALYWYRQSLGQGLEFLIYFQGNSAPDKSGLPSDRFSAERTGGSVSTLTIQRTQQEDSAVYLCASSFPGQGYEQYFGPGTRLTVT.

This clonotype was seen more than once but under ten times. V and J are TRBV4-1 and TRBJ1-2; D unresolved. V was trimmed by 0 bases and J by 3 bases, leaving 11 bases between them. This CDR3 spans 15 amino acids. Germline V gene sequence: CDR1 MGHRA, CDR2 YSYEKL. The CDR3 DNA sequence: TGCGCCAGCAGCCAAGAAGAGGCAGGCGACTATGGCTACACCTTC. It specifies CASSQEEAGDYGYTF.

This clonotype was recorded many times. The rearrangement uses TRBV7-9 and TRBJ2-7; 9 bases are shared with TRBD2. The CDR3 is 16 amino acids. Germline-derived CDR1 and CDR2 are SEHNR and FQNEAQ (reference sequence). J gave up 5 bases and V 5 bases, and 13 bases lay outside the gene matches. The CDR3 DNA follows: TGTGCCAGCAGCCCAATTTCAGGACTAGCGATCCACGAGCAGTACTTC. It specifies CASSPISGLAIHEQYF. The full variable domain, completed using reference TRBV7-9 and TRBJ2-7, is DTGVSQNPRHKITKRGQNVTFRCDPISEHNRLYWYRQTLGQGPEFLTYFQNEAQLEKSRLLSDRFSAERPKGSFSTLEIQRTEQGDSAMYLCASSPISGLAIHEQYFGPGTRLTVT.

V gene TRBV13 combines with J gene TRBJ2-7; the D gene could be TRBD1 or TRBD2 (6 bases each). The CDR3 sequence is 16 residues long. Between the trimmed V and J ends, which lost 5 bases and 2 bases, there was a span of 19 bases. Germline-derived CDR1 and CDR2 are PRHDT and FYEKMQ (reference sequence). In nucleotides, the CDR3 is TGTGCCAGCAGCCTACCACACGAGGGGGGCACCTACGAGCAGTACTTC. It is translated as CASSLPHEGGTYEQYF.

The gene calls are TRBV20-1 and TRBJ2-1, with a tentative D call TRBD1 (5 bases). V gave up 0 bases and J gave up 1 base, with 10 bases separating them. From germline, CDR1 is DFQATT and CDR2 SNEGSKA (reference sequence). The CDR3 runs to 15 residues. Here the CDR3 reads CSARDLTDSYNEQFF. The CDR3 DNA reads TGCAGTGCTAGAGATCTGACAGATTCCTACAATGAGCAGTTCTTC.

Many counts were recorded for this clonotype. The V gene is TRBV6-1, the J gene TRBJ2-1; tentative D call: TRBD2 (6 bases). This CDR3 is 15 amino acids long. In germline, CDR1 is MNHNS, CDR2 SASEGT. Trimming cost V 6 bases and J 0 bases, with 12 bases left between them. CDR3 sequence reads: CASRPGTYSYNEQFF. CDR3 nucleotide sequence: TGTGCCAGCAGGCCCGGGACTTACTCCTACAATGAGCAGTTCTTC.

This clonotype was recorded a few times. The V call is TRBV29-1, the J call TRBJ2-1; weak D call: TRBD1 (6 bases). V was cut by 4 bases and J by 2 bases, with 9 bases left in between. Germline V CDR1 and CDR2: SQVTM, ANQGSEA. The CDR3 has 13 amino acids. The CDR3 DNA follows: TGCAGCGTTGGAGGGGGAACCTACAATGAGCAGTTCTTC. Encoded protein: CSVGGGTYNEQFF.

This clonotype was seen many times. The V and J genes are TRBV29-1 and TRBJ2-3; 8 bases align to TRBD2. Trimming removed 5 bases from V and 1 base from J; junction bases left unmatched: 8. This CDR3 is 15 amino acids long. The germline V gene encodes CDR1 SQVTM and CDR2 ANQGSEA. For the CDR3, the DNA is TGCAGCGTTCTCGCGGGAGGCTCTCGCACAGATACGCAGTATTTT. Residues: CSVLAGGSRTDTQYF.

Many counts were recorded for this clonotype. The chain employs TRBV10-3 and TRBJ2-1; D remains ambiguous. V gave up 2 bases and J gave up 4 bases, with 15 bases separating them. Germline V CDR1 and CDR2: ENHRY, SYGVKD. The CDR3 consists of 16 residues. CDR3 loop: CAISEEELNSYNEQFF. Here the CDR3 DNA reads TGTGCCATCAGTGAGGAGGAACTCAACTCTTACAATGAGCAGTTCTTC.

V usage is TRBV29-1 and J usage is TRBJ2-3; 10 bases agree with TRBD2. V lost 6 bases and J lost 5; bases outside the gene matches: 8. In germline, CDR1 is SQVTM, CDR2 ANQGSEA. The CDR3 runs to 14 residues. The CDR3 DNA reads as TGCAGCGTGGGGCTAGCGGGAGCGGAAGATACGCAGTATTTT. It codes for CSVGLAGAEDTQYF.

The chain carries TRBV6-1 and TRBJ2-3, with D hard to call. Germline V gives CDR1 MNHNS, CDR2 SASEGT. The ends were cut back, 1 base at V and 1 base at J, with 6 bases in the middle. This CDR3 comprises 14 residues. CDR3 DNA: TGTGCCAGCAGTGAAGGGTGGGGCACAGATACGCAGTATTTT. This encodes CASSEGWGTDTQYF.

The chain uses TRBV4-2 and TRBJ2-3, with TRBD2 as a possible D gene (6 bases). Germline loops: CDR1 LGHNA, CDR2 YNFKEQ. CDR3 length: 16 residues. Trimming took 1 base from V and 0 from J, leaving 11 bases between them. The DNA of the CDR3 is TGTGCCAGCAGCCAAGTTGCGGGAAGTAGCACAGATACGCAGTATTTT. This sequence encodes CASSQVAGSSTDTQYF.

This clonotype was detected a few times. The chain joins TRBV24-1 to TRBJ2-2; TRBD1 matches 8 bases. Per germline, CDR1 KGHDR and CDR2 SFDVKD. V gave up 3 bases and J gave up 1 base; unmatched junction bases: 6. The CDR3 loop spans 17 amino acids. The CDR3 sequence: CATSDRPGTGNTGELFF. The CDR3 coding sequence is TGTGCCACCAGTGATCGCCCCGGGACAGGGAACACCGGGGAGCTGTTTTTT.

This clonotype was observed once. Since a much larger clone is just one base distant, this may be a read error. As the CDR3 is not closed by the conserved phenylalanine or tryptophan, this likely results from a read error. The rearrangement uses TRBV12-3 or TRBV12-4 and TRBJ2-1; D is possibly TRBD2 (6 bases). V lost 7 bases, J lost 0 bases, and 19 bases lay in between. The CDR3 extends over 17 amino acids. CDR3 sequence reads: CASTKTRDSSSYNEQFL. CDR3 bases: TGTGCCAGCACAAAAACCCGGGACTCAAGCTCCTACAATGAGCAGTTCCTC.